This is a list of T cell receptor beta chains from one sample in a study of blood T cell repertoires in COVID-19. Sequencing was performed with immunoSEQ multiplex PCR; in TCRdb, only in-frame clones are kept and a portion is missing. The sample carries approximately 500,000 clones, 70% to 90% recorded once. The sequenced sample was peripheral blood. Every receptor here comes from a human donor in a cohort sampled during active COVID-19. Each CDR3 is given with its conserved first and last residue. D genes are given only for firm matches. Size values are once, few and many counts, or a class for expanded clones, and some rows have none.

abundance,v_gene,d_gene,len,j_gene,CDR3aa,CDR3nt
NA,TRBV6-5,TRBD1,13,TRBJ2-7,CASSYTDRGLQYF,TGTGCCAGCAGTTATACAGACAGGGGGCTTCAGTACTTC
NA,TRBV7-6,TRBD1,14,TRBJ1-2,CASSARQGDYGYTF,TGTGCCAGCAGCGCACGACAGGGTGACTATGGCTACACCTTC
NA,TRBV3-1/TRBV3-2,TRBD1,17,TRBJ2-7,CASNGGTGGRRSYEQYF,TGTGCCAGCAATGGGGGAACAGGGGGCCGTCGATCCTACGAGCAGTACTTC
NA,TRBV5-6,TRBD1,13,TRBJ1-5,CASRRQGSIPQHF,TGTGCCAGCAGGCGACAGGGCTCAATCCCCCAGCATTTT
once,TRBV7-9,TRBD1,15,TRBJ2-2,CASSYTGGSTGELFF,TGTGCCAGCAGCTATACAGGGGGCAGCACCGGGGAGCTGTTTTTT
NA,TRBV12-2,NA,15,TRBJ1-5,CASRLRAGGNQPQHF,TGTGCAAGTCGCTTACGGGCAGGGGGCAATCAGCCCCAGCATTTT
NA,TRBV2,TRBD1,15,TRBJ1-5,CASNEGARSNQPQHF,TGTGCCAGCAACGAGGGGGCCCGAAGCAATCAGCCCCAGCATTTT
NA,TRBV24-1,NA,16,TRBJ2-3,CATSDSRGSGTDTQYF,TGTGCCACCAGTGATAGTCGCGGTAGCGGCACAGATACGCAGTATTTT
NA,TRBV6-5,NA,14,TRBJ2-7,CASRLNRAAYEQYF,TGTGCCAGCAGGCTAAACAGAGCAGCCTACGAGCAGTACTTC
NA,TRBV21-1,NA,20,TRBJ2-3,CASSKDPLRTRRGSTDTQYF,TGTGCCAGCAGCAAAGATCCCCTAAGGACCCGGCGGGGTAGCACAGATACGCAGTATTTT
NA,TRBV5-1,TRBD1,14,TRBJ1-1,CASSLDRGRPEAFF,TGCGCCAGCAGCTTGGACAGGGGGAGGCCTGAAGCTTTCTTT
NA,TRBV2,NA,15,TRBJ2-1,CASMPARAGFNEQFF,TGTGCCAGCATGCCTGCGAGGGCTGGGTTCAATGAGCAGTTCTTC
NA,TRBV27,NA,17,TRBJ2-5,CASSLGFVVGDKETQYF,TGTGCCAGCAGTTTAGGGTTTGTAGTGGGGGACAAAGAGACCCAGTACTTC
NA,TRBV5-1,NA,15,TRBJ1-2,CASSLVPGSAWGYTF,TGTGCCAGCAGCTTGGTTCCAGGGTCCGCATGGGGCTACACCTTC